This TCR beta chain was recorded in a study of blood T cell repertoires in COVID-19. Study information: Specimens from acute and convalescent COVID-19 originated in the United States, Italy and Spain.

Participants came from 24 US areas, aged about 18 to 95 years. Participants had their cohort set by participant-reported clinical history. The V and J ends lost 5 bases and 2 bases respectively, with 12 bases between them. This CDR3 has 14 amino acids. The germline V gene encodes CDR1 SGHVS and CDR2 FQNEAQ. Authors' analysis steps: Researchers report that nucleated cell counts were estimated from reference gene primer amplification. The repertoire was sequenced with immunoSEQ multiplex PCR; TCRdb's copy has only in-frame clones and lacks some. The V and J calls and the clone size are those of that table, but D and trimming were determined from the DNA. The sample records 200,000 to 250,000 clones, less than 90% being singletons.

This rearrangement joins TRBV7-8 to TRBJ1-1, with D hard to call. The TCR comes from a woman between 50 and 59 years old in a cohort exposed to, infected with or recovered from COVID-19 (not recorded which). Sequencing was carried out using PBMCs or T cells enriched from blood (not recorded which). DNA for the CDR3: TGTGCCAGCAGCCTCCAGGCTCTAAACACTGAAGCTTTCTTT. Protein sequence: CASSLQALNTEAFF. Based on the CDR3 plus reference TRBV7-8 and TRBJ1-1, the full variable domain is GAGVSQSPRYKVAKRGQDVALRCDPISGHVSLFWYQQALGQGPEFLTYFQNEAQLDKSGLPSDRFFAERPEGSVSTLKIQRTQQEDSAVYLCASSLQALNTEAFFGQGTRLTVV.